Reported below is one T cell receptor (beta chain). As yet, its antigen is unknown. V was pared by 3 bases and J by 8 bases, with 9 bases between. This CDR3 is 12 amino acids long. The germline gives CDR1 KGHDR, CDR2 SFDVKD. The sample comes from a study of T cell responses to AZD1222 COVID-19 vaccine. Sequenced by immunoSEQ multiplex PCR; TCRdb stores in-frame clones only, minus some. The repertoire holds about 150,000 clones, with just over 90% as singletons. Study-level findings and limits: Following two doses of AZD1222, Spike-specific TCR breadth and depth rose. Most donors were white British, females outnumbered males, and clonal diversity was possibly underestimated.

Sample: peripheral blood, taken on day 0 of AZD1222 vaccination. The chain recombines TRBV24-1 with TRBJ1-2; D is unclear. The receptor comes from an adult in good health. This CDR3 is CATSDPQDGYTF. The CDR3 DNA reads TGTGCCACCAGTGATCCCCAGGACGGCTACACCTTC.